This paragraph covers one TCR beta chain sequence. Its matching antigen is unknown. The sample belongs to a study of shared clonotypes between healthy human individuals. Whole-study results and caveats: Investigators expected sequencing depth to affect clonotype sharing among donors.

V was pared by 7 bases and J by 3 bases, with 19 bases between. CDR3 size: 16 residues. Germline CDR1 is LNHDA and CDR2 is SQIVND (reference sequence). Healthy HIV-negative adults without recent acute infections or vaccinations served as donors. The assay ran at deep level. Assay: immunoSEQ multiplex PCR; the TCRdb copy retains only in-frame clones and omits some. This repertoire shows 470,000 or so clones, around 73% found once; its top ten account for approximately 12%. Sequencing input: PBMCs. The chain employs TRBV19 and TRBJ1-5, with D possibly matching TRBD1 (5 bases). The source is a woman in her thirties or forties in good health. Some clones in this sample may be carry-over from other donors' samples. CDR3 amino acids: CASTLGAGSNNQPQHF. CDR3 nucleotides: TGTGCCAGTACCCTTGGGGCAGGGAGCAACAATCAGCCCCAGCATTTT.